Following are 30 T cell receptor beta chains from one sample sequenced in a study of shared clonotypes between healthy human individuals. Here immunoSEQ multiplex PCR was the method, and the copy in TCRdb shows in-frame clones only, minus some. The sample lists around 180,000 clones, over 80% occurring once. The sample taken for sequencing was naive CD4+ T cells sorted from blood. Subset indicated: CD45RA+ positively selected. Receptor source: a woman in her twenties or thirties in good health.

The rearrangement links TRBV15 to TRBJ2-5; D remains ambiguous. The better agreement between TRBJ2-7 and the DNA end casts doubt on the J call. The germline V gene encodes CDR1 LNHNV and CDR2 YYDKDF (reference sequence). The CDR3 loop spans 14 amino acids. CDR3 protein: CATSRVLTTYEQYF. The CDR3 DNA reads TGTGCCACCAGCAGAGTTTTAACCACCTACGAGCAGTACTTC.

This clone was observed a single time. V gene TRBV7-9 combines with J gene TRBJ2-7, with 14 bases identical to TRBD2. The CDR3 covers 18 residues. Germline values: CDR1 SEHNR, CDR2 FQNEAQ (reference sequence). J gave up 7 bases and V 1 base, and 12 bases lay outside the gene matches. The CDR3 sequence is CASSLVSGARTSGREQYF. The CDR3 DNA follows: TGTGCCAGCAGCTTAGTATCAGGGGCACGGACTAGCGGGAGGGAGCAGTACTTC.

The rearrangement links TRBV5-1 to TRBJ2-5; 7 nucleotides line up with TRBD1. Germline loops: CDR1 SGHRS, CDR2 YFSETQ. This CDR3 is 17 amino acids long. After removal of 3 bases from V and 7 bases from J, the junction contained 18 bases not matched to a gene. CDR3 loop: CASSWMGADRPRRTQYF. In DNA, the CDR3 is TGCGCCAGCAGCTGGATGGGGGCGGACAGGCCAAGACGGACCCAGTACTTC.

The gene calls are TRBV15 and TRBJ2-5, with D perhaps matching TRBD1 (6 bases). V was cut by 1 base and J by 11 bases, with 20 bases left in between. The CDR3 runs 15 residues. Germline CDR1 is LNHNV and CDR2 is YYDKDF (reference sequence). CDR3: CATSRVIQGPLEQYF. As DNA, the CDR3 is TGTGCCACCAGCAGAGTAATACAGGGACCTTTGGAGCAGTACTTC.

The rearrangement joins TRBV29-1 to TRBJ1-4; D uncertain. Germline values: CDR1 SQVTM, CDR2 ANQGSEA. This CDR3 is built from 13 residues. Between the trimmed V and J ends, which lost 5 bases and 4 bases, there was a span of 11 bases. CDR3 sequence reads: CSVLGRDNEKLFF. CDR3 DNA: TGCAGCGTTCTGGGTCGAGATAATGAAAAACTGTTTTTT.

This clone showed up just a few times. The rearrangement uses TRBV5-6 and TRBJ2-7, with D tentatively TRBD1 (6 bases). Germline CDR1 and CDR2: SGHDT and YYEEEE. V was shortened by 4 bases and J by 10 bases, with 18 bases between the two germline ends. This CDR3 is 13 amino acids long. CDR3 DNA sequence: TGTGCCAGCAGCCCCCGACCTGGACAGCTCCAGTACTTC. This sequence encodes CASSPRPGQLQYF.

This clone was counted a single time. The CDR3 nucleotides read TGTGCCAGCAGCCTTAGCGGGGGAACCTACAATGAGCAGTTCTTC. It yields the protein CASSLSGGTYNEQFF. The chain is built from TRBV5-4 and TRBJ2-1; TRBD2 matches at 9 bases. This CDR3 region has 15 residues. V shed 4 bases, J shed 2 bases, and the junction held 4 bases outside the gene matches. Germline-derived CDR1 and CDR2 are SGHNT and YYREEE (reference sequence).

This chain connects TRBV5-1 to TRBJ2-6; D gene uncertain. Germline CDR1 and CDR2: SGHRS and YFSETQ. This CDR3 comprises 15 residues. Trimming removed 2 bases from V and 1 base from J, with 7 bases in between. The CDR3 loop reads CASSFVRSGANVLTF. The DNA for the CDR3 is TGCGCCAGCAGCTTTGTAAGGTCTGGGGCCAACGTCCTGACTTTC.

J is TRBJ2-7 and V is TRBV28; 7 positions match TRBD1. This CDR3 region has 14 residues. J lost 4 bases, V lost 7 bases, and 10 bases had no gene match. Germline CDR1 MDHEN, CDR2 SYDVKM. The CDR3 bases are TGTGCCAGCACGCCCGGGACAGCGAATTACGAGCAGTACTTC. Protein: CASTPGTANYEQYF. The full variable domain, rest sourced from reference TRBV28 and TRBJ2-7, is DVKVTQSSRYLVKRTGEKVFLECVQDMDHENMFWYRQDPGLGLRLIYFSYDVKMKEKGDIPEGYSVSREKKERFSLILESASTNQTSMYLCASTPGTANYEQYFGPGTRLTVT.

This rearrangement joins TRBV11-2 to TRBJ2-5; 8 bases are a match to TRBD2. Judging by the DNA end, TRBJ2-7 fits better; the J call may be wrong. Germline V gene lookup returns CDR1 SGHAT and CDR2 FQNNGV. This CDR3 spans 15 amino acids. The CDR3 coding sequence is TGTGCCAGCAGCTCCTTAGGGCGGGAGGTCAACGAGCAGTACTTC. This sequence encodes CASSSLGREVNEQYF.

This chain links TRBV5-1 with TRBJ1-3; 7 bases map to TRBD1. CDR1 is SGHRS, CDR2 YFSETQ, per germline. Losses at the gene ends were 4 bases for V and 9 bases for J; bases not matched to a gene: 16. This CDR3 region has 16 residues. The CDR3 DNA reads TGCGCCAGCAGCCCCACGTCCGACAGGGTTTGGGGCACCATATATTTT. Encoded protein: CASSPTSDRVWGTIYF. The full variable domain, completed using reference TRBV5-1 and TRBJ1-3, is KAGVTQTPRYLIKTRGQQVTLSCSPISGHRSVSWYQQTPGQGLQFLFEYFSETQRNKGNFPGRFSGRQFSNSRSEMNVSTLELGDSALYLCASSPTSDRVWGTIYFGEGSWLTVV.

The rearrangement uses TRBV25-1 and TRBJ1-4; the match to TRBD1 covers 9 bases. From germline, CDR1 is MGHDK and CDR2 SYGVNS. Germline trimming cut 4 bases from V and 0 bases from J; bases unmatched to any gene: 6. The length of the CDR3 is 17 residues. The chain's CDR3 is CASSGPGQGTTNEKLFF. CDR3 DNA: TGTGCCAGCAGTGGACCGGGACAGGGAACAACTAATGAAAAACTGTTTTTT.

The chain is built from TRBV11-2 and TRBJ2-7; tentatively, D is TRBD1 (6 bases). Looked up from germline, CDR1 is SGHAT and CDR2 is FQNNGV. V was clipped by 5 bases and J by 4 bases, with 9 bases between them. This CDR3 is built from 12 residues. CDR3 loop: CASSPTGYEQYF. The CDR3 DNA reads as TGTGCCAGCAGCCCTACAGGGTACGAGCAGTACTTC.

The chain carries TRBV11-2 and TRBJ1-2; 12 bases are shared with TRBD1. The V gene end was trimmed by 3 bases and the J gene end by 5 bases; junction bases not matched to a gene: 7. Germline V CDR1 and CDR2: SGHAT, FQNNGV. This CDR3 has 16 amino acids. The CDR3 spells CASSFLGTGGAYGYTF. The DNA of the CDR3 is TGTGCCAGCAGCTTCCTAGGGACAGGGGGCGCATATGGCTACACCTTC.

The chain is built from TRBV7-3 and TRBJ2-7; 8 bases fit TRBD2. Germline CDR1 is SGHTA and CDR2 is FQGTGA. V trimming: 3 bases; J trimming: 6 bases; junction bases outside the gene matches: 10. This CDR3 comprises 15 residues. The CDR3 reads CASSFGSGGPGEQYF. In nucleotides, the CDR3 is TGTGCCAGCAGCTTTGGGTCGGGAGGGCCCGGCGAGCAGTACTTC.

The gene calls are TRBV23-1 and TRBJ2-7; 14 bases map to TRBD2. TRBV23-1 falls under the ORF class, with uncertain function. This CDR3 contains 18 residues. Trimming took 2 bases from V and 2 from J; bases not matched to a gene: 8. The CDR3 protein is CASSQTGTSGSSTYEQYF. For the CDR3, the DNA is TGCGCCAGCAGTCAAACCGGGACTAGCGGGAGTTCGACCTACGAGCAGTACTTC.

CDR3 bases: TGTGCCCGATCCGAGGGGTCTTACAATGAGCAGTTCTTC. This encodes CARSEGSYNEQFF. V gene TRBV30 combines with J gene TRBJ2-1; D is tentatively TRBD1 or TRBD2 (5 bases each). The CDR3 loop spans 13 amino acids. V shed 8 bases and J shed 4 bases, with 15 bases lying between them. CDR1 is GTSNPN, CDR2 SVGIG, per germline (reference sequence).

CDR3 bases: TGCAGCGTTGTGGAGGTCGTGGGCGAGCAGTACTTC. Translation: CSVVEVVGEQYF. The chain uses TRBV29-1 and TRBJ2-7; the D gene is possibly TRBD2 (5 bases). The CDR3 runs 12 residues. From germline, CDR1 is SQVTM and CDR2 ANQGSEA. Trimming left V 4 bases short and J 6 bases short, with 13 bases between.

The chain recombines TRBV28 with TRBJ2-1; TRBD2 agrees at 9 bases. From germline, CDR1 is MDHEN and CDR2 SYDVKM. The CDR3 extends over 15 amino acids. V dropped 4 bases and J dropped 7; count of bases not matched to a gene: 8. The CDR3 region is CASSSTSGAQNEQFF. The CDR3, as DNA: TGTGCCAGCAGTTCGACTAGCGGAGCGCAAAATGAGCAGTTCTTC.

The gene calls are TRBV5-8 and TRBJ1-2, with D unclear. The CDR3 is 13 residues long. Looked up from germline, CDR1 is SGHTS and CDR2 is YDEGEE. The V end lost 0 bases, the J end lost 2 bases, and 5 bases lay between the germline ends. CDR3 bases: TGTGCCAGCAGCTTGGGAGGAAACTATGGCTACACCTTC. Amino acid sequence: CASSLGGNYGYTF.

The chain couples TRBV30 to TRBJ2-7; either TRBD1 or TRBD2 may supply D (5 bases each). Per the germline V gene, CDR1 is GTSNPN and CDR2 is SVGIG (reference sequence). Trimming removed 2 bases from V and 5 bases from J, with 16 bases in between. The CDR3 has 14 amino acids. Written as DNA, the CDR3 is TGTGCCTGGAGTCGGGGCTTGGATAGCCACGAGCAGTACTTC. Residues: CAWSRGLDSHEQYF.

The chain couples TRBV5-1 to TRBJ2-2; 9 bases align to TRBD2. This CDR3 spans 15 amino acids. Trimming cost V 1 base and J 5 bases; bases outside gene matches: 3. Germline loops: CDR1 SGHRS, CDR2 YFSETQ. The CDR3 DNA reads TGCGCCAGCAGCTTGTGGCGGGAGGGGACCGGGGAGCTGTTTTTT. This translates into CASSLWREGTGELFF.

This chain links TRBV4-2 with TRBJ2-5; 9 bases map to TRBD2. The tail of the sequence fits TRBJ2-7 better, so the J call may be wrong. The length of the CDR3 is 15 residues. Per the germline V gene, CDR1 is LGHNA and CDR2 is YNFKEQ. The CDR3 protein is CASSQLGTSMAEQYF. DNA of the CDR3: TGTGCCAGCAGCCAGCTCGGGACTAGCATGGCCGAGCAGTACTTC.

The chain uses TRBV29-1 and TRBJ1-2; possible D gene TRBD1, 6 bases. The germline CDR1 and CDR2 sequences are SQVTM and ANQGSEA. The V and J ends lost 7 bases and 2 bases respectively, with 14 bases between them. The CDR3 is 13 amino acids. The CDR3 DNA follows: TGCAGCGCACAAAACAGGGAAAACTATGGCTACACCTTC. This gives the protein CSAQNRENYGYTF.

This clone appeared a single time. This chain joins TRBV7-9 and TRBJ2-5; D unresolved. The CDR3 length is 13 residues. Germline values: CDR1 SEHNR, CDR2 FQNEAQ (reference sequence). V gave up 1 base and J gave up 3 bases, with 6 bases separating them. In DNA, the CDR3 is TGTGCCAGCAGCTTAGGGGCAAAAGAGACCCAGTACTTC. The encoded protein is CASSLGAKETQYF.

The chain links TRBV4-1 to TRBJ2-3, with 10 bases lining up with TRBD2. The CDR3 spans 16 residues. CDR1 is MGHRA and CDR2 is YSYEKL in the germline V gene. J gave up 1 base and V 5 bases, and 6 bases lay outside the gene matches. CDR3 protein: CASSIWGTSGTDTQYF. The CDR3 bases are TGCGCCAGCAGCATCTGGGGGACTAGCGGCACAGATACGCAGTATTTT.

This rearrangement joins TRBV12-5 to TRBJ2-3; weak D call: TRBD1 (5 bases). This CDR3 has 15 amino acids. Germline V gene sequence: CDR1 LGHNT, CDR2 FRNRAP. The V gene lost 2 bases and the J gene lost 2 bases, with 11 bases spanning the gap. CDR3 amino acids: CASGLQGSITDTQYF. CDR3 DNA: TGTGCTAGTGGTTTGCAGGGTTCCATCACAGATACGCAGTATTTT.

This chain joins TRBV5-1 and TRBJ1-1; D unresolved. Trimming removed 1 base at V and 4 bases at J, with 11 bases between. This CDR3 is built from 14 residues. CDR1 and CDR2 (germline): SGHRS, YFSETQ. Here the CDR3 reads CASSLIQSSTEAFF. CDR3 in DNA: TGCGCCAGCAGCTTGATCCAAAGTAGCACTGAAGCTTTCTTT.

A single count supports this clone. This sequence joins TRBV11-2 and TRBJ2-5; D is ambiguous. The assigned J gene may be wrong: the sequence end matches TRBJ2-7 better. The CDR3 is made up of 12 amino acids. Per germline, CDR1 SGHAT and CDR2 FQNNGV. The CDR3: CASSLISYEQYF. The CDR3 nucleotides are TGTGCCAGCAGCTTAATTAGTTACGAGCAGTACTTC.

The DNA for the CDR3 is TGTGCCAGCAGCATACGACTAGCGGGAGCAACCGGGGAGCTGTTTTTT. Its translation: CASSIRLAGATGELFF. This chain uses TRBV7-9 with TRBJ2-2; 12 bases align to TRBD2. CDR1 is SEHNR, CDR2 FQNEAQ, per germline (reference sequence). This CDR3 comprises 16 residues. V trimming: 5 bases; J trimming: 5 bases; junction bases outside the gene matches: 6. The variable domain in full, completed from reference TRBV7-9 and TRBJ2-2, reads DTGVSQNPRHKITKRGQNVTFRCDPISEHNRLYWYRQTLGQGPEFLTYFQNEAQLEKSRLLSDRFSAERPKGSFSTLEIQRTEQGDSAMYLCASSIRLAGATGELFFGEGSRLTVL.